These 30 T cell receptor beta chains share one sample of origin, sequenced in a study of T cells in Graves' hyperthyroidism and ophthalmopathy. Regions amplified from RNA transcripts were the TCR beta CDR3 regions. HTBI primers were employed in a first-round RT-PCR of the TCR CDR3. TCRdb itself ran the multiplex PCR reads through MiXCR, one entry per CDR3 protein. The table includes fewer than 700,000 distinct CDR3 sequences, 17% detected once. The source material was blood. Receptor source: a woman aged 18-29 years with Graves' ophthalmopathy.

The chain's CDR3 is CASSLPQTGTNEKLFF. The CDR3 DNA reads as TGTGCCAGCAGTTTACCCCAGACAGGAACTAATGAAAAACTGTTTTTT. The chain links TRBV28 to TRBJ1-4; tentatively, D is TRBD1 (6 bases). The CDR3 totals 16 residues. V shed 2 bases and J shed 1 base, with 11 bases lying between them. Germline CDR1 MDHEN, CDR2 SYDVKM.

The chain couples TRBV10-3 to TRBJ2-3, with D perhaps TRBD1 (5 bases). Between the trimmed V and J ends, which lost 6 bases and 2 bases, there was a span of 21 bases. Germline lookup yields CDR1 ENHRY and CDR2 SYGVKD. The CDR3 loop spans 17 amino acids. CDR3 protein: CAISPLTVSGATDTQYF. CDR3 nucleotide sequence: TGTGCCATCAGCCCACTTACGGTGAGTGGGGCCACAGATACGCAGTATTTT.

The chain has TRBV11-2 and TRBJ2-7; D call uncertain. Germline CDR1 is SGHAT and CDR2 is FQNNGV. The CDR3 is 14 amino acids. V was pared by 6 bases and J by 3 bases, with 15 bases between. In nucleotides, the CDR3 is TGTGCCAGCAGTCTCAACATTGGGAACTACGAGCAGTACTTC. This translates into CASSLNIGNYEQYF.

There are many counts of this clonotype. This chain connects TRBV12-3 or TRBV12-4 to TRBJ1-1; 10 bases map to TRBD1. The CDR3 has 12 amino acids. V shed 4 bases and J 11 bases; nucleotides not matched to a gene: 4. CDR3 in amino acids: CASSYRDRGAFF. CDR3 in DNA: TGTGCCAGCAGTTACCGGGACAGGGGCGCTTTCTTT.

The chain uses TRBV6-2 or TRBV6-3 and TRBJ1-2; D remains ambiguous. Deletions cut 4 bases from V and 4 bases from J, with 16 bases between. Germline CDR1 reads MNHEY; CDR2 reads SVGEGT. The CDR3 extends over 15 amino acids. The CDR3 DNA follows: TGTGCCAGCAGTTCCAGACCCCAACGCGGCTATGGCTACACCTTC. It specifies CASSSRPQRGYGYTF.

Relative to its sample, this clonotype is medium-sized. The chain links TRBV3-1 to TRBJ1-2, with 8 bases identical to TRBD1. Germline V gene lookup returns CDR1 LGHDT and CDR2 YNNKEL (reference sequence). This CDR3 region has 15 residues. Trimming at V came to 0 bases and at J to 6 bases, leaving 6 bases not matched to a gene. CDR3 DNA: TGTGCCAGCAGCCAAGAAGGGACAGGTTGGGATGGCTACACCTTC. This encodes CASSQEGTGWDGYTF.

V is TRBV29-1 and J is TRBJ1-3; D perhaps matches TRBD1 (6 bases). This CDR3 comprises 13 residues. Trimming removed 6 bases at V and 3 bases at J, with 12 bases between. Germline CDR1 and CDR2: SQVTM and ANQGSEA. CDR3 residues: CSVVGGLGNTIYF. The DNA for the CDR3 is TGCAGCGTCGTGGGGGGGCTTGGAAACACCATATATTTT.

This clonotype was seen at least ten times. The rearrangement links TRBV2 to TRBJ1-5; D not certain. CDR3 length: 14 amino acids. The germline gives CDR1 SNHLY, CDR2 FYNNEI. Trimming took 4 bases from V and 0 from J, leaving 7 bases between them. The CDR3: CASSGGRSNQPQHF. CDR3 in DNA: TGTGCCAGCAGTGGAGGCCGTAGCAATCAGCCCCAGCATTTT.

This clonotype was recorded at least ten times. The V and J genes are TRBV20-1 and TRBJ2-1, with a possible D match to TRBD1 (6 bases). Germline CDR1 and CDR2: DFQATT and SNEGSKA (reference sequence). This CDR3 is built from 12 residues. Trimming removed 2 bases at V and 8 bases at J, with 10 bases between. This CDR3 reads CSARFQGYEQFF. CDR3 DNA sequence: TGCAGTGCTAGATTTCAGGGGTATGAGCAGTTCTTC.

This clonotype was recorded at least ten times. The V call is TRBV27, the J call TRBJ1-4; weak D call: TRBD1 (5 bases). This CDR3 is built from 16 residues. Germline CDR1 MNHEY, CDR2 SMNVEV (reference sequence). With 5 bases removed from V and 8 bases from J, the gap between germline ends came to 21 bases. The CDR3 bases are TGTGCCAGCAGTCCATGGTCGGCACCGGGGGACGAAAAACTGTTTTTT. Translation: CASSPWSAPGDEKLFF.

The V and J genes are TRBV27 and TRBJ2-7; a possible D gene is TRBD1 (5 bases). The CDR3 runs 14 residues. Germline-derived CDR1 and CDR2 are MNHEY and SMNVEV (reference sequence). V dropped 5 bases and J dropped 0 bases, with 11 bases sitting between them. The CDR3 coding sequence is TGTGCCAGCAGTGGGTACAGGAGCTCCTACGAGCAGTACTTC. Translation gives CASSGYRSSYEQYF.

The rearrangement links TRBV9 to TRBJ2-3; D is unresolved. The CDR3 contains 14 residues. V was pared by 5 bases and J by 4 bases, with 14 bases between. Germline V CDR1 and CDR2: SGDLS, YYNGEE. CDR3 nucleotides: TGTGCCAGCAGGGGCCTACAGCCTTCAGATACGCAGTATTTT. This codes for CASRGLQPSDTQYF. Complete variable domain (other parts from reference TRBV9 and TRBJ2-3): DSGVTQTPKHLITATGQRVTLRCSPRSGDLSVYWYQQSLDQGLQFLIQYYNGEERAKGNILERFSAQQFPDLHSELNLSSLELGDSALYFCASRGLQPSDTQYFGPGTRLTVL.

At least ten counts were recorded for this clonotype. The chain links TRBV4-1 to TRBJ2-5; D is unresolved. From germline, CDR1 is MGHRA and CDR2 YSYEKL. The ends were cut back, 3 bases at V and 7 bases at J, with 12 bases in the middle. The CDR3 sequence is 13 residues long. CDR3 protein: CASSQDGSRTQYF. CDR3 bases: TGCGCCAGCAGCCAGGACGGGTCGAGGACCCAGTACTTC.

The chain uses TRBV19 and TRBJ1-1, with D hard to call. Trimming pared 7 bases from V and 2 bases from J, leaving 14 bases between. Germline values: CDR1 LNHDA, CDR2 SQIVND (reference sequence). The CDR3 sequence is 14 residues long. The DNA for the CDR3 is TGTGCCAGTAAGGAGAGGCGAATTAACACTGAAGCTTTCTTT. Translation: CASKERRINTEAFF.

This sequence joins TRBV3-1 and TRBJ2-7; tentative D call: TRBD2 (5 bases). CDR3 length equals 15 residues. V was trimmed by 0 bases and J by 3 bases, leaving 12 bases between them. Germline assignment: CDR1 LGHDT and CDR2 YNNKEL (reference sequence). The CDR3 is CASSQDHGLFYEQYF. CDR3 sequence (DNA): TGTGCCAGCAGCCAAGATCATGGACTTTTCTACGAGCAGTACTTC.

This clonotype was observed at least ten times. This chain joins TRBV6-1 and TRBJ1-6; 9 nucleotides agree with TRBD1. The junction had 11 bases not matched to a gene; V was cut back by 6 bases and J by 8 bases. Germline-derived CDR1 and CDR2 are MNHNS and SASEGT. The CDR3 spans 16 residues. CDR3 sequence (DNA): TGTGCCAGCAGCGTCTCTCAGGGACAGGGTTATTCACCCCTCCACTTT. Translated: CASSVSQGQGYSPLHF.

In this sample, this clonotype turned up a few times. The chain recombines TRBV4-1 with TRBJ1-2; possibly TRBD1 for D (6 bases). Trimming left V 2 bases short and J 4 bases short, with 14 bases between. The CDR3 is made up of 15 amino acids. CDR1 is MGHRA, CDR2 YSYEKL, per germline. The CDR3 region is CASSQKGGRGYGYTF. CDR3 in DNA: TGCGCCAGCAGCCAAAAAGGGGGACGGGGCTATGGCTACACCTTC.

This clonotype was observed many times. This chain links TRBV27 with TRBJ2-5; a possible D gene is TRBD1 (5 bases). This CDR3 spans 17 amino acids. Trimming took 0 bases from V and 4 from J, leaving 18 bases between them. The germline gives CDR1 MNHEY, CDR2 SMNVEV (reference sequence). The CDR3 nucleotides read TGTGCCAGCAGTTTATCGGCAGGGTTGGCTGTTGGAGAGACCCAGTACTTC. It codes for CASSLSAGLAVGETQYF.

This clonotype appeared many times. DNA of the CDR3: TGTGCCAGCAGCTATAGCGGGAACACAGATACGCAGTATTTT. The encoded protein is CASSYSGNTDTQYF. The chain links TRBV7-8 to TRBJ2-3; 8 bases align to TRBD2. V was pared by 4 bases and J by 2 bases, with 2 bases of the junction left unmatched. This CDR3 is 14 amino acids long. CDR1 and CDR2 (germline): SGHVS, FQNEAQ.

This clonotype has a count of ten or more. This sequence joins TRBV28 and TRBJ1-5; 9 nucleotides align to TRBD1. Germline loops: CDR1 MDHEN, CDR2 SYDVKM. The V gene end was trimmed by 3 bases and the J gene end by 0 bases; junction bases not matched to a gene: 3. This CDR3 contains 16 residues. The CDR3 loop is CASSLGTGHSNQPQHF. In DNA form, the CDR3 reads TGTGCCAGCAGTTTGGGGACAGGGCATAGCAATCAGCCCCAGCATTTT.

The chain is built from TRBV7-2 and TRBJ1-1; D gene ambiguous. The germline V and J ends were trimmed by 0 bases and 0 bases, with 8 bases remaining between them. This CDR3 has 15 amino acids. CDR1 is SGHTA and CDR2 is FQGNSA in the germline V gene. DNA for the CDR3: TGTGCCAGCAGCTTAGCAGGGTTGATGAACACTGAAGCTTTCTTT. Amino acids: CASSLAGLMNTEAFF. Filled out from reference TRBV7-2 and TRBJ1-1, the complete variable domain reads GAGVSQSPSNKVTEKGKDVELRCDPISGHTALYWYRQSLGQGLEFLIYFQGNSAPDKSGLPSDRFSAERTGGSVSTLTIQRTQQEDSAVYLCASSLAGLMNTEAFFGQGTRLTVV.

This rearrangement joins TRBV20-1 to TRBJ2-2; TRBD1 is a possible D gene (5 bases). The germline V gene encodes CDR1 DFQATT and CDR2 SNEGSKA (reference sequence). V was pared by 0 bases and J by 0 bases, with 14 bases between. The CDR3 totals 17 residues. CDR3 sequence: CSARDALVTANTGELFF. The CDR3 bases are TGCAGTGCTAGAGATGCGCTGGTGACAGCGAACACCGGGGAGCTGTTTTTT.

Written as DNA, the CDR3 is TGTGCCATCGGAACCGGACTAGCTGGCGGTGGGGAGACCCAGTACTTC. Its protein is CAIGTGLAGGGETQYF. V gene TRBV10-3 combines with J gene TRBJ2-5; 8 nucleotides agree with TRBD2. The CDR3 runs to 16 residues. Germline trimming cut 8 bases from V and 5 bases from J; bases unmatched to any gene: 16. Germline V gene lookup returns CDR1 ENHRY and CDR2 SYGVKD.

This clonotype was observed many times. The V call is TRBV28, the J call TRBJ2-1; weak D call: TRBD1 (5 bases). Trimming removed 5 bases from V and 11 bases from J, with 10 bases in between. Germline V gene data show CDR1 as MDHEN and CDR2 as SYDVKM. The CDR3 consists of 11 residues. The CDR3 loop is CASSTRQQQFF. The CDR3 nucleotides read TGTGCCAGCAGTACCCGACAGCAGCAGTTCTTC.

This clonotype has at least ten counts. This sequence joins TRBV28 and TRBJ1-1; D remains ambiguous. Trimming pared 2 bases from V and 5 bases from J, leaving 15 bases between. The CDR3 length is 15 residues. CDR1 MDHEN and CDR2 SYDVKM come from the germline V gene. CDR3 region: CASSLRGGRETEAFF. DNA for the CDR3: TGTGCCAGCAGTTTAAGAGGCGGAAGGGAAACTGAAGCTTTCTTT.

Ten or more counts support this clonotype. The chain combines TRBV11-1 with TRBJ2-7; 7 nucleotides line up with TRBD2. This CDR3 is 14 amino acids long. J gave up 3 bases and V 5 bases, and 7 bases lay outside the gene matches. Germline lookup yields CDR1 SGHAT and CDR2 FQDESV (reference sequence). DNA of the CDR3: TGTGCCAGCAGCATTGAGCGGGGAAGCTACGAGCAGTACTTC. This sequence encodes CASSIERGSYEQYF.

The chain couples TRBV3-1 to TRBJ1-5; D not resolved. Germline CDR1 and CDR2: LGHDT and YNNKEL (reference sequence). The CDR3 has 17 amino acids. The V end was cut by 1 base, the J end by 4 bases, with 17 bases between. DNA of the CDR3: TGTGCCAGCAGCCAAGTAAGTGGCAGCTCCCTAAATCAGCCCCAGCATTTT. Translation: CASSQVSGSSLNQPQHF. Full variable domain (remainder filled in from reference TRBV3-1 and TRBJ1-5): DTAVSQTPKYLVTQMGNDKSIKCEQNLGHDTMYWYKQDSKKFLKIMFSYNNKELIINETVPNRFSPKSPDKAHLNLHINSLELGDSAVYFCASSQVSGSSLNQPQHFGDGTRLSIL.

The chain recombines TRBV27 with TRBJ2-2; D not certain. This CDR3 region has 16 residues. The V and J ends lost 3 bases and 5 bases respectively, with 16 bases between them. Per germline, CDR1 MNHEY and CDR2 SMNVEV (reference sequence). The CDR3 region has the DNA TGTGCCAGCAGTTTCACAGCAGGCTACGGGACCGGGGAGCTGTTTTTT. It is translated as CASSFTAGYGTGELFF.

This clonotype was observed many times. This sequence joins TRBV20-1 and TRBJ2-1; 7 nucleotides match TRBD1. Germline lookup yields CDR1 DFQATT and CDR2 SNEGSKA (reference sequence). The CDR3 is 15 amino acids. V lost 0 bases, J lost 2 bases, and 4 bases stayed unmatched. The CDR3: CSARDPDRAYNEQFF. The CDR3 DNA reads TGCAGTGCTAGAGATCCCGACAGGGCCTACAATGAGCAGTTCTTC.

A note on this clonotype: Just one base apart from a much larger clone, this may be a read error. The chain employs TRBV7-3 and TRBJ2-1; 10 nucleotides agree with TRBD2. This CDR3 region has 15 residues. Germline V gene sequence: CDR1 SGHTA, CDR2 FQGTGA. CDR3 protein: CASSLGLARYNELFF. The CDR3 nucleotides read TGTGCCAGCAGCTTGGGACTAGCGAGATACAATGAGCTGTTCTTC. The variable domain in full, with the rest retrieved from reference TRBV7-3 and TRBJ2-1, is GAGVSQTPSNKVTEKGKYVELRCDPISGHTALYWYRQSLGQGPEFLIYFQGTGAADDSGLPNDRFFAVRPEGSVSTLKIQRTERGDSAVYLCASSLGLARYNELFFGPGTRLTVL.